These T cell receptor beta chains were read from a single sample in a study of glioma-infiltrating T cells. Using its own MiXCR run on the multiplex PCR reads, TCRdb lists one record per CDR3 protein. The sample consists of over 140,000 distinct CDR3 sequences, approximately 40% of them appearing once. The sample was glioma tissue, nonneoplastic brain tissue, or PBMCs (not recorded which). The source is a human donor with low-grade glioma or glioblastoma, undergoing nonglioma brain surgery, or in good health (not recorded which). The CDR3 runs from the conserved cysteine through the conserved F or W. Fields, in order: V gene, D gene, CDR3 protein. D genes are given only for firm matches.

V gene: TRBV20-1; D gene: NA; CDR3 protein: CSARTSTDTQYF
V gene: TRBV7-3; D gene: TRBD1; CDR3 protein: CASSLQGQDGYTF
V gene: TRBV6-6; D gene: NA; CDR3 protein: CASSYSSPHGGPAGELFF
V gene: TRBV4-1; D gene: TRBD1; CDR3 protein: CASSQAPQGGSEKLFF
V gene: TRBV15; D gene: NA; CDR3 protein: CATSRDEFTDTQYF
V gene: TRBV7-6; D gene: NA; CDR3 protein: CASSGERSGAYEQYF
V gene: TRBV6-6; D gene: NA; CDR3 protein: CASSYSRCFRVTNEKLFF
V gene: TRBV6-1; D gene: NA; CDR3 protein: CASSVSPSGTYEQYF
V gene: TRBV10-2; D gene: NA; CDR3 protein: CATRQIYEQYF
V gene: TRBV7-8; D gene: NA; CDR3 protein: CASSLAASRTDTQYF
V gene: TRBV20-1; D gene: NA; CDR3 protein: CSGLSSRGAETQYF
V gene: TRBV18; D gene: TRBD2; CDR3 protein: CASSLGTRSYTQYF
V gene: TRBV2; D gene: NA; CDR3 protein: CASSVVETQYF
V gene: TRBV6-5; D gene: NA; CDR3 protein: CASSYRQINSYGYTF
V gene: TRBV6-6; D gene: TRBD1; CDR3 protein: CAISGAGGLNNEAFF
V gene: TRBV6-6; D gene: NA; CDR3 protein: CASSYSRQAGNTIYF
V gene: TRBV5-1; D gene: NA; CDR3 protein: CASSLNRGATDTQYF
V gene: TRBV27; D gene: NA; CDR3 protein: CATSFRKGRDGYTF
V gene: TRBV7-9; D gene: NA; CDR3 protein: CAIETRAWTQYF
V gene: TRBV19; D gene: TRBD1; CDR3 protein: CPSSTLTGAGYTF
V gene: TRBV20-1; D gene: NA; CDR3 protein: CSAPSASSTDTQYF
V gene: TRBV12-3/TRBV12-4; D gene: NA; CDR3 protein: CASRELQGNYGYTF
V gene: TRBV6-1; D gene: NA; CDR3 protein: CASSDRGIGETQYF
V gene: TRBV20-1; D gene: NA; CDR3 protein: CSARDPTPPYEQYF